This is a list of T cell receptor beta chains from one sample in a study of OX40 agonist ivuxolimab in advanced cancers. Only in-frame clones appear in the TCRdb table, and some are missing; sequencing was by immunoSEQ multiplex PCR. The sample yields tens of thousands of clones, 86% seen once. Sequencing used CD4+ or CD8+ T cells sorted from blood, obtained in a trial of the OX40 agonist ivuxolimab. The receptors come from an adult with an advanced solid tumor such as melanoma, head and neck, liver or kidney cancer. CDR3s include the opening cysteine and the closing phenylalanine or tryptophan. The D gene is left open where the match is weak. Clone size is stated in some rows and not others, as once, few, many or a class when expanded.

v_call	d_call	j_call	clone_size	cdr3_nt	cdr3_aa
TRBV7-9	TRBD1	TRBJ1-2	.	TGTGCCAGCAGCTTTCGACAGGGGAACTATGGCTACACCTTC	CASSFRQGNYGYTF
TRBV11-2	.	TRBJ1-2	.	TGTGCCAGCAGCTTAGACGGGCTTTACGGCTACACCTTC	CASSLDGLYGYTF
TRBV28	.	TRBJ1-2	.	TGTGCCAGCAGTGCAGCTAACTATGGCTACACCTTC	CASSAANYGYTF
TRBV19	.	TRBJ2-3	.	TGTGCCAGTAAGGGGCTAGCGAGGAGTCCTAGCACAGATACGCAGTATTTT	CASKGLARSPSTDTQYF
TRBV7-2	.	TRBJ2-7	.	TGTGCCAGCAGCTCCTCGGGGCGTAGCTCCTACGAGCAGTACTTC	CASSSSGRSSYEQYF
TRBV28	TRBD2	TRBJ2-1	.	TGTGCCAGCAGTTGGGGAGGACTAGCGGGGTTCAATGAGCAGTTCTTC	CASSWGGLAGFNEQFF
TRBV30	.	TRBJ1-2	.	TGTGCCTGGAGTGTACTTTGGGACCCAGCTAACTATGGCTACACCTTC	CAWSVLWDPANYGYTF
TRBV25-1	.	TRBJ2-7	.	TGTGCCAGCAGTGCGGAGGGGCGGCGCTACGAGCAGTACTTC	CASSAEGRRYEQYF
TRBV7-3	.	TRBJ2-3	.	TGTGCCAGCACCCTCCGAGGAGGCCCCTACCGGGGGCGCACAGATACGCAGTATTTT	CASTLRGGPYRGRTDTQYF
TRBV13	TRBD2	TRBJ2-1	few	TGTGCCAGCAGCTTAGGGGGACTAGCGCGCCACAATGAGCAGTTCTTC	CASSLGGLARHNEQFF
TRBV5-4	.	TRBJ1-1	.	TGTGCCAACAGCGTTGACAGCCACACTGAAGCTTTCTTT	CANSVDSHTEAFF
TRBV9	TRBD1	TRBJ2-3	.	TGTGCCAGCAGCGTTTCCCGGGACAGGGTGTCAGATACGCAGTATTTT	CASSVSRDRVSDTQYF
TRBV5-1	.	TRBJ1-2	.	TGCGCCAGCAGCAAGGACTCCTTCTATGGCTACACCTTC	CASSKDSFYGYTF
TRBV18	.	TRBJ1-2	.	TGTGCCAGCTCAATCGCCCAAATGGGAGGCTACACCTTC	CASSIAQMGGYTF
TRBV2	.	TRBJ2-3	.	TGTGCCAGCAGTGGCTTCGGGTTAGTAACAGATACGCAGTATTTT	CASSGFGLVTDTQYF
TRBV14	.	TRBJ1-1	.	TGTGCCAGCAGCTCACGGGAGGTCACTGAAGCTTTCTTT	CASSSREVTEAFF
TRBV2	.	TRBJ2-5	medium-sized	TGTGCCAGCAAAACGGACGGAGAGACCCAGTACTTC	CASKTDGETQYF
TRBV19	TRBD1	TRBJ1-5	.	TGTGCCAGTACTCGGACAGGGGCCTTAATCACGCCCCAGCATTTT	CASTRTGALITPQHF
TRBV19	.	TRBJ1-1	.	TGTGCCAGTAGTTTGGAGGGGCGAACTGAAGCTTTCTTT	CASSLEGRTEAFF
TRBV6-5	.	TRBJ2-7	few	TGTGCCAGCAGAGGGGTGTACGAGCAGTACTTC	CASRGVYEQYF
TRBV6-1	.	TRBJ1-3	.	TGTGCCAGCAGTGAACCGGCAGGGCTCTCTGGAAACACCATATATTTT	CASSEPAGLSGNTIYF
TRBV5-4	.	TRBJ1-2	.	TGTGCCAGCAGCTCGGCGGGTACCTATGGCTACACCTTC	CASSSAGTYGYTF
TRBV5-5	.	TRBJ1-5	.	TGTGCCAGCAGCTTTTTCTCCGGCGGCGGGTATAGCAATCAGCCCCAGCATTTT	CASSFFSGGGYSNQPQHF
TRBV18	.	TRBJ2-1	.	TGTGCCAGCTCACATCAGGAGAGTGAGCAGTTCTTC	CASSHQESEQFF
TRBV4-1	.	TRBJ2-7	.	TGCGCCAGCAGCCAAGCCACTAGCCGGCCCTACGAGCAGTACTTC	CASSQATSRPYEQYF
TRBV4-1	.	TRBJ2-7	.	TGCGCCAGCAGCCAAGACACCCGAGGCAGCCGGTCGAGCGAGCAGTACTTC	CASSQDTRGSRSSEQYF
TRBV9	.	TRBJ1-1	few	TGTGCCAGCAGCGCGCGGGGGCGGGGGAACACTGAAGCTTTCTTT	CASSARGRGNTEAFF
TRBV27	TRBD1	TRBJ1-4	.	TGTGCCAGCAGTTTTTCCTTTGGGACAGGGATTGAAAAACTGTTTTTT	CASSFSFGTGIEKLFF
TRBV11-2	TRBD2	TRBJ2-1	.	TGTGCCAGCAGCCGCGGGACTAGCGGCAATGAGCAGTTCTTC	CASSRGTSGNEQFF
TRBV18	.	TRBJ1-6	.	TGTGCCAGCTCACCGGGGATTTCACCCCTCCACTTT	CASSPGISPLHF
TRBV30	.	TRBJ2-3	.	TGTGCCTGGAGTGTTATTTATGGGGACCCAGGGAATTTT	CAWSVIYGDPGNF
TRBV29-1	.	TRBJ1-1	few	TGCAGCGTTGAGGATCCGGGCACTGAAGCTTTCTTT	CSVEDPGTEAFF
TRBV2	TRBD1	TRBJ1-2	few	TGTGCCGGGGGGGGGACAGACTATGGCTACACCTTC	CAGGGTDYGYTF
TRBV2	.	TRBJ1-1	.	TGTGCCAGCAGTGATTACAGGGTTTCCACTGAAGCTTTCTTT	CASSDYRVSTEAFF
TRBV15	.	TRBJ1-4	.	TGTGCCACCAGCCAACAGGGTAATGAAAAACTGTTTTTT	CATSQQGNEKLFF
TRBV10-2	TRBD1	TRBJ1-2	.	TGCGCCAGCAGTGGCTCTCTCACAGGGGGCACTGGCTACACCTTC	CASSGSLTGGTGYTF
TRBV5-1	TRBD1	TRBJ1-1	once	TGCGCCAGCAGCTTCGACAGGGGGGGAGCTTTCTTT	CASSFDRGGAFF